These 9 T cell receptor beta chains were all obtained from the same sample, sequenced in a study of post-analysis software for immune sequencing data. Findings of the study overall: In patients, TRBV5-6, TRBV5-1 and TRBV20-1 belonged to four or five TRBV segments found more frequently than in controls.

The TCR beta cDNA libraries carried unique molecular identifiers. TCRdb reprocessed the PCR reads with MiXCR, giving one entry per CDR3 protein. The sample gives approximately 250,000 distinct CDR3 sequences, 35% to 45% of which show up once; more than 4% is in the top ten. The antigens for these receptors are not known. The sequenced sample consisted of blood. These receptor sequences come from a girl aged 5 to 17 with multiple sclerosis.

This clonotype was seen only once. This may come from a read error, since a much larger clone is one base off. The chain uses TRBV5-1 and TRBJ2-5; the match to TRBD1 covers 8 bases. The germline V gene has CDR1 SGHRS and CDR2 YFSETQ. This CDR3 comprises 14 residues. V was pared by 1 base and J by 11 bases, with 10 bases of the junction left unmatched. CDR3 DNA: TGCGCCAGCAGCTTGTCGCAGGGGGCAGGTGAGCAGTACTTC. Protein product: CASSLSQGAGEQYF.

Ten or more counts support this clonotype. The chain links TRBV7-2 to TRBJ1-2, with 8 nucleotides matching TRBD1. Germline V gene data show CDR1 as SGHTA and CDR2 as FQGNSA. CDR3 length equals 16 residues. The V and J ends lost 1 base and 6 bases, in that order; junction bases with no gene match: 10. In nucleotides, the CDR3 is TGTGCCAGCAGCTTAGGTTCGGGACAGGACGGCCATGGCTACACCTTC. It encodes CASSLGSGQDGHGYTF.

This chain connects TRBV10-3 to TRBJ2-1; 7 positions match TRBD2. The CDR3 has 12 residues. The germline V gene has CDR1 ENHRY and CDR2 SYGVKD. The V segment lost 9 bases and the J segment 6 bases; nucleotides outside the gene matches: 5. The DNA of the CDR3 is TGTGCCATGGCTAGCGGTTCCAATGAGCAGTTCTTC. Protein product: CAMASGSNEQFF.

This clonotype was found many times. The V call is TRBV5-1, the J call TRBJ1-5; TRBD1 agrees at 7 bases. After removal of 3 bases from V and 6 bases from J, the junction contained 6 bases not matched to a gene. This CDR3 comprises 14 residues. Germline V CDR1 and CDR2: SGHRS, YFSETQ. The CDR3 here is CASSSRQGGQPQHF. CDR3 coding DNA: TGCGCCAGCAGCTCTAGACAGGGAGGTCAGCCCCAGCATTTT.

This clonotype was observed many times. The chain links TRBV5-1 to TRBJ2-5, with D possibly being TRBD2 (5 bases). The germline CDR1 and CDR2 sequences are SGHRS and YFSETQ. This CDR3 is built from 13 residues. The germline V and J ends were trimmed by 7 bases and 4 bases, with 14 bases remaining between them. The CDR3 here is CASSGERGETQYF. CDR3 nucleotide sequence: TGCGCCAGCTCCGGGGAACGGGGAGAGACCCAGTACTTC.

This clonotype was recorded at least ten times. The gene calls are TRBV3-1 and TRBJ2-5; 16 bases fit TRBD2. This CDR3 spans 17 amino acids. The V and J ends lost 4 bases and 5 bases, in that order; junction bases with no gene match: 7. Germline V gene lookup returns CDR1 LGHDT and CDR2 YNNKEL (reference sequence). As DNA, the CDR3 is TGTGCCAGCAGCCCCACGACGGGACTAGCGGGAGGGGAGACCCAGTACTTC. Protein: CASSPTTGLAGGETQYF.

Concerning this clonotype itself: A read error may explain this, as a much larger clone is one base away. The V gene is TRBV14, the J gene TRBJ2-5, with TRBD1 identical over 8 bases. CDR3 length: 16 residues. Germline V gene sequence: CDR1 SGHDN, CDR2 FVKESK. Unmatched junction bases numbered 18, after V lost 4 bases and J lost 11 bases. The CDR3 region is CASSPRQGITYNEQYF. CDR3 nucleotides: TGTGCCAGCAGCCCGCGACAGGGGATCACCTACAATGAGCAGTACTTC.

V gene TRBV7-2 combines with J gene TRBJ1-1; D not certain. This CDR3 is 14 amino acids long. CDR1 and CDR2 from the germline V gene are SGHTA and FQGNSA. V was trimmed by 7 bases and J by 1 base, leaving 13 bases between them. The CDR3 DNA sequence: TGTGCCAGCACCCTCGGCCCAGCGAACACTGAAGCTTTCTTT. This encodes CASTLGPANTEAFF. Full variable domain (rest looked up from reference TRBV7-2 and TRBJ1-1): GAGVSQSPSNKVTEKGKDVELRCDPISGHTALYWYRQSLGQGLEFLIYFQGNSAPDKSGLPSDRFSAERTGGSVSTLTIQRTQQEDSAVYLCASTLGPANTEAFFGQGTRLTVV.

This chain connects TRBV29-1 to TRBJ2-1; D perhaps matches TRBD2 (6 bases). The germline gives CDR1 SQVTM, CDR2 ANQGSEA. The V and J ends lost 4 bases and 5 bases respectively, with 9 bases between them. This CDR3 region has 12 residues. CDR3 region: CSVVGLHNEQFF. The CDR3 DNA sequence: TGCAGCGTTGTGGGACTCCACAATGAGCAGTTCTTC.